The clone carrying this T cell receptor beta chain turned up a few times. MiXCR, applied by TCRdb to the 5' RACE reads, yields one record per CDR3 protein. The sample records fewer than 60,000 distinct CDR3 sequences, about 28% being singletons. The CDR3 contains 12 residues. Per germline, CDR1 SGDLS and CDR2 YYNGEE. V was clipped by 7 bases and J by 2 bases, with 9 bases between them. This TCR came from a female donor with breast cancer. The chain carries TRBV9 and TRBJ1-1; D is unresolved. Sequencing was carried out using naive CD4+ T cells sorted from blood. This sample's subset: naive CD4+ T cells, CD4+CD45RA+CD25-. CDR3 bases: TGTGCCAGCGGAAAACGAAACACTGAAGCTTTCTTT. Residues: CASGKRNTEAFF.